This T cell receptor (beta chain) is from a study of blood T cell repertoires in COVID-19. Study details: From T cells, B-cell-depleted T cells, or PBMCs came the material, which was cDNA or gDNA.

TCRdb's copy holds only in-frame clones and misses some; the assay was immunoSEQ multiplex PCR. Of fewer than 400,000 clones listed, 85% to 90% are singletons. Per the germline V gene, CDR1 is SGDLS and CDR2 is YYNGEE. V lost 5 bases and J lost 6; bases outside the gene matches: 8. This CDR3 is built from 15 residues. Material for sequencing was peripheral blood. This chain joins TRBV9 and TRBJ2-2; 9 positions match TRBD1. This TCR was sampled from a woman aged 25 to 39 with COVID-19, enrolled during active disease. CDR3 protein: CASSPGTGYAGELFF. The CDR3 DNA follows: TGTGCCAGCAGTCCCGGGACAGGGTACGCCGGGGAGCTGTTTTTT.